These T cell receptor beta chains were read from a single sample in a study of cytomegalovirus exposure and HLA in healthy donors. Sequenced by immunoSEQ multiplex PCR; TCRdb stores in-frame clones only, minus some. The profile shows fewer than 150,000 clones, roughly 76% of them singletons. Sample: PBMCs. The receptors shown here come from a man between 18 and 35 years old in good health and CMV-seronegative. CDR3s include the opening cysteine and the closing phenylalanine or tryptophan. D genes are given only for firm matches. The size of a clone is reported for some rows only, either as once, few or many, or as a class for expanded clones.

d_gene,v_gene,j_gene,abundance,CDR3aa,CDR3nt
TRBD2,TRBV6-5,TRBJ2-3,few,CASSYSGGATDTQYF,TGTGCCAGCAGTTACAGCGGGGGGGCCACAGATACGCAGTATTTT
NA,TRBV19,TRBJ1-1,few,CASSLKWNTEAFF,TGTGCCAGTAGCCTAAAGTGGAACACTGAAGCTTTCTTT
NA,TRBV6-5,TRBJ2-1,NA,CASSRPGYYNEQFF,TGTGCCAGCAGCCGACCCGGGTACTACAATGAGCAGTTCTTC
TRBD2,TRBV6-1,TRBJ2-5,NA,CASSVGPSGGQETQYF,TGTGCCAGCAGTGTCGGTCCTAGCGGGGGCCAGGAGACCCAGTACTTC
TRBD1,TRBV27,TRBJ2-2,many,CASSLYLVRTGRNTGELFF,TGTGCCAGCAGTTTATATCTTGTCCGGACAGGGCGAAACACCGGGGAGCTGTTTTTT
NA,TRBV14,TRBJ1-4,NA,CASSQVGTQGGEKLFF,TGTGCCAGCAGCCAAGTCGGGACTCAGGGAGGTGAAAAACTGTTTTTT
NA,TRBV7-6,TRBJ1-1,NA,CASSTGFTEAFF,TGTGCCAGCAGTACAGGGTTCACTGAAGCTTTCTTT
NA,TRBV15,TRBJ2-1,NA,CATSRDHAAVSNYNEQFF,TGTGCCACCAGCAGAGATCATGCGGCGGTTTCCAACTACAATGAGCAGTTCTTC
NA,TRBV2,TRBJ1-2,NA,CATTMLGRSYGYTF,TGTGCCACCACCATGTTGGGGAGGAGCTATGGCTACACCTTC
NA,TRBV29-1,TRBJ2-2,NA,CSVVTGGGAAGELFF,TGCAGCGTTGTGACGGGAGGGGGCGCTGCCGGGGAGCTGTTTTTT
NA,TRBV9,TRBJ2-3,NA,CASSVGLAGTDTQYF,TGTGCCAGCAGCGTAGGGCTTGCGGGGACAGATACGCAGTATTTT
TRBD1,TRBV7-9,TRBJ2-7,NA,CASSRLGQALSYEQYF,TGTGCCAGCAGCCGACTGGGACAGGCTCTCTCCTACGAGCAGTACTTC
NA,TRBV30,TRBJ1-5,NA,CAWSLPDSSNQPQHF,TGTGCCTGGAGTCTGCCCGACAGTAGCAATCAGCCCCAGCATTTT
TRBD1,TRBV7-8,TRBJ2-1,NA,CASSLHGTGLGEQFF,TGTGCCAGCAGCCTACACGGGACAGGGTTGGGCGAGCAGTTCTTC
TRBD1,TRBV28,TRBJ1-6,NA,CASRRTGGGYNSPLHF,TGTGCCAGCAGACGGACAGGGGGGGGGTATAATTCACCCCTCCACTTT
NA,TRBV5-8,TRBJ1-2,once,CASSLYGVSNYGYTF,TGTGCCAGCAGCTTGTACGGGGTTTCTAACTATGGCTACACCTTC
NA,TRBV2,TRBJ2-3,NA,CASQNEAGGSTDTQYF,TGTGCCAGCCAAAATGAGGCGGGCGGGAGCACAGATACGCAGTATTTT
NA,TRBV18,TRBJ1-3,NA,CASSPRLGPGNTIYF,TGTGCCAGCTCACCACGACTAGGCCCTGGAAACACCATATATTTT
NA,TRBV27,TRBJ2-7,NA,CASSVGGVSYEQYF,TGTGCCAGCAGCGTCGGGGGTGTCTCCTACGAGCAGTACTTC
TRBD2,TRBV7-9,TRBJ2-5,NA,CASSFAGGTQETQYF,TGTGCCAGCAGCTTTGCGGGGGGAACACAAGAGACCCAGTACTTC
TRBD2,TRBV6-5,TRBJ2-5,few,CASTDVAGGRETQYF,TGTGCCAGCACCGATGTAGCGGGGGGGCGGGAGACCCAGTACTTC
NA,TRBV25-1,TRBJ1-4,NA,CASSDPGYNEKLFF,TGTGCCAGCAGTGACCCAGGGTATAATGAAAAACTGTTTTTT
NA,TRBV4-2,TRBJ2-1,NA,CASSQDGAWNEQFF,TGTGCCAGCAGCCAAGATGGAGCGTGGAATGAGCAGTTCTTC
NA,TRBV28,TRBJ1-4,NA,CASSGQPATNEKLFF,TGTGCCAGCAGTGGACAGCCTGCAACTAATGAAAAACTGTTTTTT
NA,TRBV9,TRBJ1-4,NA,CASSKQGGGEKLFF,TGTGCCAGCAGCAAGCAGGGAGGCGGTGAAAAACTGTTTTTT
TRBD2,TRBV7-9,TRBJ2-1,NA,CASSLKMRLAGAGDEQFF,TGTGCCAGCAGCTTAAAAATGCGACTAGCGGGGGCCGGGGATGAGCAGTTCTTC
NA,TRBV6-1,TRBJ1-5,NA,CASSSSQPQHF,TGTGCCAGCAGTTCCAGTCAGCCCCAGCATTTT
TRBD1,TRBV7-6,TRBJ2-3,NA,CASSLADRDTDTQYF,TGTGCCAGCAGCTTAGCTGACAGGGACACAGATACGCAGTATTTT
NA,TRBV25-1,TRBJ1-4,NA,CASSDNRYNEKLFF,TGTGCCAGCAGTGACAACAGGTATAATGAAAAACTGTTTTTT
TRBD1,TRBV6-6,TRBJ2-3,NA,CASSRTGGTDTQYF,TGTGCCAGCAGTCGGACAGGGGGCACAGATACGCAGTATTTT
TRBD2,TRBV10-3,TRBJ2-1,NA,CAISELYASGRRGEQFF,TGTGCCATCAGTGAGCTCTACGCTAGCGGGAGGCGGGGTGAGCAGTTCTTC
NA,TRBV12-1,TRBJ1-1,NA,CASSFVRGRDTEAFF,TGTGCCAGCAGCTTTGTACGGGGGAGGGACACTGAAGCTTTCTTT
TRBD1,TRBV2,TRBJ2-7,NA,CASSEMTGSYEQYF,TGTGCCAGCAGTGAGATGACAGGGTCCTACGAGCAGTACTTC
TRBD2,TRBV6-1,TRBJ2-7,NA,CASSVGGRVIYEQYF,TGTGCCAGCAGTGTGGGTGGGAGGGTAATCTACGAGCAGTACTTC
NA,TRBV5-4,TRBJ2-3,NA,CASSFPGRGADTQYF,TGTGCCAGCAGCTTCCCCGGGAGAGGGGCAGATACGCAGTATTTT
NA,TRBV6-5,TRBJ2-3,NA,CASRGASTDTQYF,TGTGCCAGCAGGGGGGCTAGCACAGATACGCAGTATTTT
NA,TRBV7-9,TRBJ1-6,NA,CASSLVGQGNSPLHF,TGTGCCAGCAGCCTCGTGGGGCAGGGGAATTCACCCCTCCACTTT
TRBD1,TRBV5-4,TRBJ1-1,NA,CASSSQGQMNTEAFF,TGTGCCAGCAGCAGCCAGGGACAGATGAACACTGAAGCTTTCTTT
NA,TRBV6-4,TRBJ2-6,few,CASSAQGSSGANVLTF,TGTGCCAGCAGTGCACAGGGTTCCTCTGGGGCCAACGTCCTGACTTTC
NA,TRBV6-1,TRBJ2-1,NA,CASGQLLVQFF,TGTGCCAGCGGGCAGCTATTGGTGCAGTTCTTC
NA,TRBV27,TRBJ2-7,NA,CASTPGGEGYEQYF,TGTGCCAGCACCCCCGGAGGGGAAGGGTACGAGCAGTACTTC
TRBD2,TRBV7-2,TRBJ2-1,NA,CASSLGVAGGNEQFF,TGTGCCAGCAGCTTAGGGGTAGCGGGAGGCAATGAGCAGTTCTTC
TRBD2,TRBV11-2,TRBJ2-7,NA,CASSLGGGAYEQYF,TGTGCCAGCAGCTTAGGTGGGGGGGCCTACGAGCAGTACTTC
NA,TRBV7-2,TRBJ2-7,NA,CASSLQGGIYEQYF,TGTGCCAGCAGCTTACAGGGTGGTATCTACGAGCAGTACTTC
TRBD2,TRBV5-1,TRBJ2-2,once,CASSWTSGSPNTGELFF,TGCGCCAGCAGCTGGACTAGCGGGAGCCCTAACACCGGGGAGCTGTTTTTT
NA,TRBV9,TRBJ2-5,few,CASSGWDSLEETQYF,TGTGCCAGCAGCGGGTGGGACTCCCTGGAAGAGACCCAGTACTTC
TRBD1,TRBV2,TRBJ2-2,NA,CASSRQGSSTGELFF,TGTGCCAGCAGCAGACAGGGAAGTAGCACCGGGGAGCTGTTTTTT
NA,TRBV18,TRBJ1-1,few,CASSPPVTTEAFF,TGTGCCAGCTCACCACCTGTGACAACTGAAGCTTTCTTT
NA,TRBV27,TRBJ2-7,few,CASSLSPQGQDEQYF,TGTGCCAGCAGTTTATCCCCACAGGGTCAGGACGAGCAGTACTTC
TRBD2,TRBV6-5,TRBJ2-5,NA,CASTYGGGGETQYF,TGTGCCAGCACCTACGGGGGGGGCGGGGAGACCCAGTACTTC
TRBD2,TRBV5-4,TRBJ2-1,NA,CASSRGGGISTYNEQFF,TGTGCCAGCAGCCGCGGGGGGGGGATTAGCACCTACAATGAGCAGTTCTTC
TRBD1,TRBV19,TRBJ1-3,NA,CASSAGQAGNTIYF,TGTGCCAGTAGTGCCGGACAGGCCGGAAACACCATATATTTT
NA,TRBV2,TRBJ1-3,NA,CASSDGSGNTIYF,TGTGCCAGCAGTGACGGCTCTGGAAACACCATATATTTT
TRBD1,TRBV9,TRBJ2-3,NA,CASSAGQGSDTQYF,TGTGCCAGCAGCGCCGGACAGGGGAGTGATACGCAGTATTTT